The clone carrying this T cell receptor beta chain appeared a single time. Its antigen is still unknown. One end of the junction does not line up with germline, which may come from a read error. Synthesis of TCR beta cDNA was carried out from approximately 470 ng total RNA with a constant-region primer. Construction of TCR beta libraries relied on three successive nested multiplex PCR rounds employing slightly modified ARM-PCR. Using its own MiXCR run on the multiplex PCR reads, TCRdb lists one record per CDR3 protein. In the table there are 180,000 or so distinct CDR3 sequences, 50% to 75% of which are singletons. Researchers drew blood RNA from unsorted whole blood and extracted germline DNA as well. The patients carried chronic HBV infection and had received no treatment. This entry is derived from a study of tumor-infiltrating lymphocytes in primary liver carcinoma. Study-level points and caveats: The study used bulk unsorted samples and so did not compare CD4+ and CD8+ repertoires.

The TCR was taken from a man between 40 and 49 years old with primary liver carcinoma and hepatitis B virus infection. Sequencing was carried out using peripheral blood.

DNA for the CDR3: TGCGCCAGCACGAGGCTGGGTAGCGGGAGGGCCGGGGGAGATACGCGGTATTTT. This gives the protein CASTRLGSGRAGGDTRYF. The chain is built from TRBV10-2 and TRBJ2-3, with 11 bases that match TRBD2. There are 18 residues in the CDR3. Per germline, CDR1 WSHSY and CDR2 SAAADI.